Below, 28 T cell receptor beta chains from the same sample are listed, as sequenced in a study of T-cell reconstitution after alpha-beta-depleted transplantation in children. Unique molecular identifiers were used in preparing the TCRbeta library. TCRdb reanalysed the PCR reads using MiXCR and keeps one entry per CDR3 protein. The table includes 600,000 to 700,000 distinct CDR3 sequences, approximately 15% detected once. The sample here was PBMCs from the stem cell graft donor, taken from the stem cell graft. Every receptor here comes from a human donor who donated a stem cell graft to a child with acute myeloid leukemia.

This clonotype was counted a few times. The chain couples TRBV10-3 to TRBJ2-1, with TRBD2 matching over 9 bases. V lost 4 bases, J lost 8 bases, and 3 bases stayed unmatched. The CDR3 has 13 residues. CDR1 is ENHRY, CDR2 SYGVKD, per germline. The CDR3 DNA sequence: TGTGCCATCAGTGGACGGACTAGCGATGAGCAGTTCTTC. Translated: CAISGRTSDEQFF.

This clonotype came up a few times. This chain uses TRBV10-3 with TRBJ1-1; no reliable D call. This CDR3 is built from 15 residues. CDR1 is ENHRY, CDR2 SYGVKD, per germline. V lost 3 bases and J lost 1, with 12 bases in between. The CDR3 bases are TGTGCCATCAGTGATGGGTCCCAGGAGAACACTGAAGCTTTCTTT. Translated, it gives CAISDGSQENTEAFF.

This clonotype was recorded at least ten times. The V call is TRBV5-6, the J call TRBJ2-7; no clear D. V lost 1 base and J 7 bases, leaving 6 bases between the germline ends. From germline, CDR1 is SGHDT and CDR2 YYEEEE. The CDR3 consists of 11 residues. CDR3 nucleotides: TGTGCCAGCAGCTTGCATTCAGAGCAGTACGTC. This codes for CASSLHSEQYV.

This clonotype was recorded a few times. The genes are TRBV20-1 and TRBJ1-6; 10 nucleotides line up with TRBD1. The CDR3 is made up of 15 amino acids. CDR1 DFQATT and CDR2 SNEGSKA come from the germline V gene (reference sequence). With 1 base clipped from V and 15 bases from J, the junction kept 12 bases outside the gene matches. The CDR3 sequence: CSARVRDRGPLFLHF. The CDR3 nucleotides read TGCAGTGCTAGAGTACGGGACAGGGGCCCCCTCTTCCTCCACTTT.

V usage is TRBV24-1 and J usage is TRBJ1-1; weak D call: TRBD1 (6 bases). The V gene's germline CDR1 is KGHDR and CDR2 SFDVKD. This CDR3 contains 14 residues. Trimming cost V 4 bases and J 7 bases, with 15 bases left between them. This chain's CDR3 is CATSDPQGRGEAFF. The CDR3 DNA reads TGTGCCACCAGTGACCCACAGGGACGGGGTGAAGCTTTCTTT.

J is TRBJ2-4 and V is TRBV12-3 or TRBV12-4; D uncertain. V dropped 4 bases and J dropped 6 bases, with 16 bases sitting between them. The CDR3 runs 15 residues. CDR3 in amino acids: CASSSGGDGRNIQYF. CDR3 DNA: TGTGCCAGCAGTTCCGGTGGGGATGGCAGAAACATTCAGTACTTC.

In its sample, this clonotype was seen many times. The chain has TRBV20-1 and TRBJ2-3; the D call may be TRBD1 or TRBD2 (7 bases each). CDR1 DFQATT and CDR2 SNEGSKA come from the germline V gene (reference sequence). The CDR3 extends over 15 amino acids. The V end lost 2 bases, the J end lost 2 bases, and 14 bases lay between the germline ends. In nucleotides, the CDR3 is TGCAGTGCTAGATGGGGGGGGACAGTCACAGATACGCAGTATTTT. This encodes CSARWGGTVTDTQYF.

This clonotype was observed many times. The rearrangement links TRBV18 to TRBJ2-1; 9 bases agree with TRBD1. This CDR3 spans 14 amino acids. Germline V lookup: CDR1 KGHSH, CDR2 LQKENI. Trimming took 4 bases from V and 10 from J; bases not matched to a gene: 8. In DNA, the CDR3 is TGTGCCAGCTCACAATCGGGACAGGGCCGGGAGCAGTTCTTC. Its translation: CASSQSGQGREQFF. Complete variable domain (other parts from reference TRBV18 and TRBJ2-1): NAGVMQNPRHLVRRRGQEARLRCSPMKGHSHVYWYRQLPEEGLKFMVYLQKENIIDESGMPKERFSAEFPKEGPSILRIQQVVRGDSAAYFCASSQSGQGREQFFGPGTRLTVL.

The J gene is TRBJ1-2, the V gene TRBV5-1; the D gene is possibly TRBD1 (5 bases). There are 15 residues in the CDR3. V was cut by 4 bases and J by 3 bases, with 16 bases left in between. Germline CDR1 reads SGHRS; CDR2 reads YFSETQ. CDR3 DNA: TGCGCCAGCAGCCCGAGGGGTGGCAGCCACTATGGCTACACCTTC. The encoded protein is CASSPRGGSHYGYTF. Based on the CDR3 plus reference TRBV5-1 and TRBJ1-2, the full variable domain is KAGVTQTPRYLIKTRGQQVTLSCSPISGHRSVSWYQQTPGQGLQFLFEYFSETQRNKGNFPGRFSGRQFSNSRSEMNVSTLELGDSALYLCASSPRGGSHYGYTFGSGTRLTVV.

This clonotype was seen repeatedly, ten times or more. This rearrangement joins TRBV5-5 to TRBJ2-2; no definite D call. CDR1 is SGHKS, CDR2 YYEKEE, per germline (reference sequence). The V end was cut by 5 bases, the J end by 4 bases, with 6 bases between. The CDR3 consists of 12 residues. For the CDR3, the DNA is TGTGCCAGCAGTACCTCCACCGGGGAGCTGTTTTTT. Protein sequence: CASSTSTGELFF.

As concerns this clonotype: A read error may account for a junction end that differs from germline. V gene TRBV20-1 combines with J gene TRBJ1-4; 8 nucleotides line up with TRBD1. This CDR3 contains 15 residues. Germline V gene sequence: CDR1 DFQATT, CDR2 SNEGSKA (reference sequence). This chain's CDR3 is CSASDGQGINEELFF. The CDR3, as DNA: TGCAGTGCTAGCGACGGACAGGGAATAAATGAAGAACTGTTTTTT.

V is TRBV12-3 or TRBV12-4 and J is TRBJ1-2; 9 bases fit TRBD1. V dropped 5 bases and J dropped 8; count of bases not matched to a gene: 12. The CDR3 consists of 15 residues. The chain's CDR3 is CASSPRVTGGPGYTF. In DNA, the CDR3 is TGTGCCAGCAGTCCCCGCGTGACAGGGGGGCCCGGCTACACCTTC.

The rearrangement links TRBV7-2 to TRBJ2-5, with D possibly matching TRBD1 (7 bases). The CDR3 runs 15 residues. The V gene's germline CDR1 is SGHTA and CDR2 FQGNSA. With 4 bases removed from V and 5 bases from J, the gap between germline ends came to 17 bases. The CDR3 reads CASSSGGAGTETQYF. CDR3 bases: TGTGCCAGCAGCTCAGGGGGAGCGGGTACGGAGACCCAGTACTTC.

About this clonotype: With a much larger clone just one base away, this may be a read error. The rearrangement links TRBV20-1 to TRBJ2-1, with 12 positions matching TRBD2. V shed 3 bases and J 7 bases; nucleotides not matched to a gene: 7. Germline V gene sequence: CDR1 DFQATT, CDR2 SNEGSKA (reference sequence). This CDR3 spans 15 amino acids. This CDR3 reads CSASASGGVLNEQFF. The CDR3 DNA follows: TGCAGTGCTAGTGCTAGCGGGGGGGTGTTGAATGAGCAGTTCTTC.

At least ten counts were recorded for this clonotype. The chain recombines TRBV20-1 with TRBJ2-7, with D possibly matching TRBD1 (7 bases). Trimming stripped 6 bases from V and 5 bases from J, with 20 bases between. The CDR3 length is 14 residues. CDR1 DFQATT and CDR2 SNEGSKA come from the germline V gene (reference sequence). Written as DNA, the CDR3 is TGCAGTGCCGGAGAACCCCAGGGGGGCCACGAGCAGTACTTC. It is translated as CSAGEPQGGHEQYF.

A note on this clonotype: Relative to the germline gene, one junction end is altered; a read error may explain this. The genes are TRBV6-1 and TRBJ2-6, with D unclear. CDR1 is MNHNS and CDR2 is SASEGT in the germline V gene. The CDR3 runs to 16 residues. CDR3 nucleotides: TGTGCCAGCACCCTAAATCCGTACTCTGCGGCCAACGTCCTGACTTTC. Amino acid sequence: CASTLNPYSAANVLTF.

Ten or more counts support this clonotype. The chain carries TRBV4-2 and TRBJ1-6; TRBD1 might be the D (6 bases). The CDR3 runs to 14 residues. V was pared by 1 base and J by 8 bases, with 9 bases between. Per germline, CDR1 LGHNA and CDR2 YNFKEQ. CDR3: CASSQGTVYSPLHF. CDR3 in DNA: TGTGCCAGCAGCCAAGGGACAGTCTATTCACCCCTCCACTTT.

This sequence joins TRBV7-9 and TRBJ1-1; D ambiguous. Trimming removed 5 bases from V and 0 bases from J, with 13 bases in between. The CDR3 covers 15 residues. Germline CDR1 is SEHNR and CDR2 is FQNEAQ (reference sequence). CDR3 in DNA: TGTGCCAGCAGCCGACAAGGACGGATGAACACTGAAGCTTTCTTT. It is translated as CASSRQGRMNTEAFF.

This clonotype was counted ten times or more. The rearrangement uses TRBV20-1 and TRBJ1-5; D is ambiguous. Germline V gene data show CDR1 as DFQATT and CDR2 as SNEGSKA (reference sequence). V lost 2 bases, J lost 3 bases, and 11 bases lay in between. CDR3 length equals 14 residues. CDR3 amino acids: CSARSRATNQPQHF. DNA of the CDR3: TGCAGTGCTAGATCCCGGGCCACCAATCAGCCCCAGCATTTT.

This clonotype turned up a few times. This chain connects TRBV6-6 to TRBJ2-4; TRBD1 or TRBD2 may be the D gene (5 bases each). V was shortened by 7 bases and J by 15 bases, with 19 bases between the two germline ends. CDR3 length: 12 residues. The germline V gene has CDR1 MNHNY and CDR2 SVGAGI (reference sequence). This CDR3 is CASTRVAGTLYF. CDR3 nucleotide sequence: TGTGCCAGCACCCGGGTGGCAGGGACCTTGTACTTC.

This clonotype was recorded a few times. This rearrangement joins TRBV5-1 to TRBJ1-2; the D is unclear. There are 12 residues in the CDR3. Per germline, CDR1 SGHRS and CDR2 YFSETQ. The ends were cut back, 4 bases at V and 3 bases at J, with 7 bases in the middle. CDR3 coding DNA: TGCGCCAGCAGCCTGCCCGACTATGGCTACACCTTC. Protein product: CASSLPDYGYTF.

This clonotype came up a few times. The chain is built from TRBV4-1 and TRBJ2-1; perhaps D is TRBD1 or TRBD2 (6 bases each). CDR1 and CDR2 (germline): MGHRA, YSYEKL. Trimming removed 0 bases from V and 9 bases from J, with 18 bases in between. This CDR3 spans 16 amino acids. The chain's CDR3 is CASSQDNGFRGGEQFF. CDR3 bases: TGCGCCAGCAGCCAAGATAACGGTTTCAGGGGAGGTGAGCAGTTCTTC.

The rearrangement joins TRBV24-1 to TRBJ2-2; no clear D gene. Germline V gives CDR1 KGHDR, CDR2 SFDVKD. CDR3 length: 13 residues. V gave up 7 bases and J gave up 2 bases, with 7 bases separating them. CDR3 coding DNA: TGTGCCACCAGCTTTATCAACACCGGGGAGCTGTTTTTT. Translated, it gives CATSFINTGELFF.

This clonotype was counted once. Mismatch with germline at one junction end may stem from a read error. The chain is built from TRBV20-1 and TRBJ1-4; 7 bases agree with TRBD1. Germline-derived CDR1 and CDR2 are DFQATT and SNEGSKA (reference sequence). The CDR3 length is 16 residues. CDR3 sequence (DNA): TGCTGTGCTAGAGAGGGGGCCCTTTCAACTAATGAAAAACTGTTTTTT. Its translation: CCAREGALSTNEKLFF.

This clonotype was picked up one time. The CDR3 loop is CSVDGLAGVTTDTQYF. CDR3 DNA sequence: TGCAGCGTTGACGGCTTGGCGGGGGTAACCACAGATACGCAGTATTTT. The chain joins TRBV29-1 to TRBJ2-3; TRBD2 matches 7 bases. Germline-derived CDR1 and CDR2 are SQVTM and ANQGSEA. With V trimmed by 3 bases and J by 2 bases, 11 bases remained unmatched. CDR3 length: 16 amino acids.

The rearrangement links TRBV25-1 to TRBJ1-1, with D uncertain. V was cut by 5 bases and J by 11 bases, with 12 bases left in between. The CDR3 loop spans 11 amino acids. The germline CDR1 and CDR2 sequences are MGHDK and SYGVNS. In DNA, the CDR3 is TGTGCCAGCAGTCGCGGTTTGTGGGCTTTCTTT. Its protein is CASSRGLWAFF.

This clonotype was detected ten times or more. V and J are TRBV20-1 and TRBJ2-2, with TRBD2 matching 10 bases. CDR3 length: 16 residues. V dropped 0 bases and J dropped 3; count of bases not matched to a gene: 4. In germline, CDR1 is DFQATT, CDR2 SNEGSKA (reference sequence). CDR3 coding DNA: TGCAGTGCTAGAGATTTCCTAGCGGGGGACACCGGGGAGCTGTTTTTT. Translation: CSARDFLAGDTGELFF.

The V and J genes are TRBV7-2 and TRBJ2-3; TRBD2 might be the D (7 bases). Trimming removed 1 base from V and 3 bases from J, with 14 bases in between. The CDR3 spans 16 residues. Germline-derived CDR1 and CDR2 are SGHTA and FQGNSA. Here the CDR3 DNA reads TGTGCCAGCAGCTTAGGAGGGGGGGCCCGGACAGATACGCAGTATTTT. It codes for CASSLGGGARTDTQYF.